This T cell receptor (beta chain) was recovered during a study of patients and donors after allogeneic stem cell transplantation (dated by TCRdb to the early 2020s). The library relied on RT-PCR. The sequencer was a NextSeq 550. Through fastp at Q25 and MiXCR, TCRdb rebuilt clones from the public reads, retaining in-frame beta chains. Records with the same CDR3 protein are collapsed into one entry carrying the most frequent genes and DNA. In all, the sample holds around 170,000 distinct CDR3 sequences, and about a quarter of those were seen once. 25% to 30% of the sample rests with the top ten. In regard to this clonotype: What antigen it recognizes has not been identified. Base qualities are missing; no much larger clone stands one base away.

The CDR3 contains 14 residues, cysteine and phenylalanine counted. This entry keeps only the CDR3 DNA: 42 bases, framed from base 1. V is cut by 5 bases and J by 8 bases, and the space between the germline ends is 16 bases. Sequencing was done on a sample of blood, either unsorted or a sorted T cell fraction (not recorded which). This receptor was identified in a human donor who was either an allogeneic HSCT recipient or a stem cell or donor lymphocyte infusion donor (not recorded which). It is not recorded whose cells these are; they may come from a transplant donor. Rearrangement joined TRBV12-3 or TRBV12-4 to TRBJ2-4; no D segment can be confidently identified. The CDR3 loop reads CASSPGPPMDIQYF. At the DNA level, the sequence is TGTGCCAGCAGTCCCGGACCCCCGATGGACATTCAGTACTTC.